This T cell receptor (beta chain) appears in the sequencing data of a study of blood T cells in healthy people across ages. Study details: Template switching picked up about one barcoded beta molecule for each two T cells.

This clonotype came up once. Collection of 8.5 to 10 milliliters of peripheral blood was performed for each donor. Together with a sample-barcoded 5' primer, a J-beta primer mix was included in a second PCR lasting about 7 to 11 cycles. TCRdb redid the calling of the 5' RACE reads with MiXCR, one entry per CDR3 protein. Of approximately 360,000 distinct CDR3 sequences in the sample, roughly half are singletons; the top ten hold 45% to 55%. This CDR3 has 18 residues. The V gene is TRBV21-1, the J gene TRBJ1-5; the table's D call TRBD1 went unverified against the DNA. TRBV21-1 corresponds to a pseudogene. The clonotype originates from a man aged 55 to 70 in good health. The specimen was blood. The CDR3 bases are TGTGCCAGCAGCAAAGTTGCGGGACAGAAATTAAGTAATCAGCCCCAGCATTTT. Encoded protein: CASSKVAGQKLSNQPQHF.